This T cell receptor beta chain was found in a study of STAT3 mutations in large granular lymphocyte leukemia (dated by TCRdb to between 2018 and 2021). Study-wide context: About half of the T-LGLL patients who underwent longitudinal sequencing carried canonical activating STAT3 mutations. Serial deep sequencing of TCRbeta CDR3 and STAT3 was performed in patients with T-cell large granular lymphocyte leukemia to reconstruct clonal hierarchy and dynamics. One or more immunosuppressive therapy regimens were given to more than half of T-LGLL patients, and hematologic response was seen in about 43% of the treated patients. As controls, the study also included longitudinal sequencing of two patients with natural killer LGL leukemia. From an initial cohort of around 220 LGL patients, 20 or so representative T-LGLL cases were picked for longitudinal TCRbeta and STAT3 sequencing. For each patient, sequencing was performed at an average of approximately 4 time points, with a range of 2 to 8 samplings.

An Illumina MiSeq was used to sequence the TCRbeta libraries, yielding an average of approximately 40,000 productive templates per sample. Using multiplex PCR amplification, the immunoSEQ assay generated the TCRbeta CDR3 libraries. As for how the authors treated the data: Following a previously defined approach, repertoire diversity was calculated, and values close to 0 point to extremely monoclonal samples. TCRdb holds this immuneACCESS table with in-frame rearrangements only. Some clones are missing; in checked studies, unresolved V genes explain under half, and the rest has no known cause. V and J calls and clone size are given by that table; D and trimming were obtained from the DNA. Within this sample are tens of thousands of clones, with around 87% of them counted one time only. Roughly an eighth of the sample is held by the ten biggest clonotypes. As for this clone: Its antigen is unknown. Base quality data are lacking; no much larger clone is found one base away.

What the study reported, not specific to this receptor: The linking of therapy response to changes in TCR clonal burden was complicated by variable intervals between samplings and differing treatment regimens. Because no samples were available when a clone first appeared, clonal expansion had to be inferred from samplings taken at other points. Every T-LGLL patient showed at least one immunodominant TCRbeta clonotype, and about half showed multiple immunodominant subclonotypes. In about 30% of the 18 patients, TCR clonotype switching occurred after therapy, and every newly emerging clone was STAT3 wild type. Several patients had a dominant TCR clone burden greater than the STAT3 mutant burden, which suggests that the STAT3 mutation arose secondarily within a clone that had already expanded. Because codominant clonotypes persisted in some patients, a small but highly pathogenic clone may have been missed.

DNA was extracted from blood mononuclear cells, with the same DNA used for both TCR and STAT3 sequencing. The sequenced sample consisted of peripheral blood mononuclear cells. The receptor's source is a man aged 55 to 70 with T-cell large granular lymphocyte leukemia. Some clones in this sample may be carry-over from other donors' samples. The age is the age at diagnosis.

The CDR3 amino acid sequence is: CSVGQRVYGYTF. The nucleotides are TGCAGCGTGGGCCAGCGGGTGTATGGCTACACCTTC. Recombination joined TRBV29-1 with TRBJ1-2; too little of a D gene remains to name it. V and J are truncated by 6 bases and 5 bases respectively, leaving an intervening sequence of 13 bases. For CDR1 and CDR2, the germline V gene lists SQVTM and ANQGSEA. The CDR3 covers 12 residues, taking in both the cysteine and the phenylalanine. Of all the DNA, just the CDR3 is kept, 36 bases in frame from base 1. Extended through the reference TRBV29-1 and TRBJ1-2 proteins, this CDR3 yields the full variable domain: SAVISQKPSRDICQRGTSLTIQCQVDSQVTMMFWYRQQPGQSLTLIATANQGSEATYESGFVIDKFPISRPNLTFSTLTVSNMSPEDSSIYLCSVGQRVYGYTFGSGTRLTVV.